This TCR beta chain was retrieved from a study of cytomegalovirus exposure and HLA in healthy donors. In the study overall: Both the roughly 120 validation repertoires and the approximately 640 first-cohort repertoires used the same platform, as reported by a later analysis. General observations from the study: Overall, approximately 180 TCR beta chains were annotated as cytomegalovirus-associated. A subsequent analysis found that TCR clusters from the first cohort also tended to co-occur in the roughly 120 validation repertoires, with around 94% of cluster scores above 0. Most TCR sequences were seen very rarely across donors, but some public TCRs occurred in many.

This clone was observed a single time. The target antigen is unknown. This CDR3 spans 16 amino acids. Losses at the gene ends were 5 bases for V and 1 base for J; bases not matched to a gene: 6. CDR1 is MNHEY, CDR2 SMNVEV, per germline (reference sequence). The assay was immunoSEQ multiplex PCR, and TCRdb's table has in-frame clones only and misses some. In the table there are a few hundred thousand clones, roughly 90% of which are singletons. The receptor was derived from a woman aged 18-35 years in good health and CMV-seronegative. Sequencing used PBMCs. The rearrangement joins TRBV27 to TRBJ2-2, with TRBD1 matching 8 bases. CDR3 region: CASSMSGGRNTGELFF. In DNA form, the CDR3 reads TGTGCCAGCAGTATGTCAGGGGGCAGGAACACCGGGGAGCTGTTTTTT.